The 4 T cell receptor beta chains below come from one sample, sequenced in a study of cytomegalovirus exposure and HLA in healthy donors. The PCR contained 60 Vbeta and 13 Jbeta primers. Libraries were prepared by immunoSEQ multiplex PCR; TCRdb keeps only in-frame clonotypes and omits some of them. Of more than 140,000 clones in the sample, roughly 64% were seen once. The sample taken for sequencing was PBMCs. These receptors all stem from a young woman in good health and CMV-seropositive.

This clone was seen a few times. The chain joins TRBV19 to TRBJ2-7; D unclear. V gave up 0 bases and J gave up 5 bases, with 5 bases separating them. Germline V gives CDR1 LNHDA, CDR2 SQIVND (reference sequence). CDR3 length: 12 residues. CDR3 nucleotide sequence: TGTGCCAGTAGTATAGACCCGGACGAGCAGTACTTC. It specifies CASSIDPDEQYF.

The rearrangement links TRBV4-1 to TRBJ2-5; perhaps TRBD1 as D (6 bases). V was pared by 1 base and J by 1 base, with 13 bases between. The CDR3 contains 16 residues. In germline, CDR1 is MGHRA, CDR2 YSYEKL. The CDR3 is CASSQGRGTPQETQYF. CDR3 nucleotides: TGCGCCAGCAGCCAAGGCCGTGGGACACCCCAAGAGACCCAGTACTTC.

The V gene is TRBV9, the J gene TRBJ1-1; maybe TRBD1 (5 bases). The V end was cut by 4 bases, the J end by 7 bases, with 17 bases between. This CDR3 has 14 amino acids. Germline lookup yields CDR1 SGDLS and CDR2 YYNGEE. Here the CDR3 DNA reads TGTGCCAGCAGCTCGGCAGGGTTAAACGGTGAAGCTTTCTTT. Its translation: CASSSAGLNGEAFF.

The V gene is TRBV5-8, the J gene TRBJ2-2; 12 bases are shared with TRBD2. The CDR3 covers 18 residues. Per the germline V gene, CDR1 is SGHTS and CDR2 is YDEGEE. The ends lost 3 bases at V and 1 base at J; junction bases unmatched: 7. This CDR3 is CASSYPRLAGVNTGELFF. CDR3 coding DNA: TGTGCCAGCAGCTACCCTAGACTAGCGGGAGTGAACACCGGGGAGCTGTTTTTT.